Sequencing of this T cell receptor beta chain was carried out in a study of shared clonotypes between healthy human individuals. Naive CD8 cells were CD45RO-negative, positively selected for CCR7, excluding terminally differentiated effector memory CD45RA+ cells. The protocol was immunoSEQ multiplex PCR, while the TCRdb copy is restricted to in-frame clones and leaves out a portion. The sample carries about 2.1 million clones, roughly 91% recorded once. V dropped 4 bases and J dropped 0; count of bases not matched to a gene: 4. CDR3 length: 16 residues. Germline values: CDR1 SEHNR, CDR2 FQNEAQ (reference sequence).

The receptor's source is a young man in good health. Some clones in this sample may be carry-over from other donors' samples. This sequence joins TRBV7-9 and TRBJ2-7; 12 bases align to TRBD2. The sample comprised naive CD8+ T cells from PBMCs. CDR3 sequence: CASSSGLAGSSYEQYF. CDR3 coding DNA: TGTGCCAGCAGCTCGGGACTAGCGGGTAGCTCCTACGAGCAGTACTTC.